This TCR beta chain appears in the sequencing data of a study of cytomegalovirus exposure and HLA in healthy donors. Overall study findings and caveats: Most TCR sequences showed up rarely, but some public TCRs showed up in many donors. Presence/absence analyses took donor sequencing depth as roughly uniform.

Of note for this clone: Its matching antigen is unknown.

With 60 Vbeta and 13 Jbeta primers, the PCR was carried out. Some clones are missing from TCRdb's copy, which holds only in-frame ones; the method was immunoSEQ multiplex PCR. This sample has 150,000 to 200,000 clones, with 9.5% to 15% found just once. This receptor was taken from a man aged 45-65 years in good health and CMV-seropositive. The sequenced material came from PBMCs.

The CDR3 DNA follows: TGCGCCAGCAGCTTGGGACAGCGGGACACCGGGGAGCTGTTTTTT. This codes for CASSLGQRDTGELFF. The chain links TRBV5-1 to TRBJ2-2, with a tentative D call TRBD2 (6 bases). V shed 0 bases and J shed 3 bases, with 9 bases lying between them. The germline V gene has CDR1 SGHRS and CDR2 YFSETQ. The CDR3 consists of 15 residues.